The 26 T cell receptor beta chains presented below share a single source sample, sequenced in a study of cytomegalovirus exposure and HLA in healthy donors. Only in-frame clones appear in the TCRdb table, and some are missing; sequencing was by immunoSEQ multiplex PCR. The sample records around 190,000 clones, about 81% being singletons. What was sequenced was PBMCs. The source is a woman aged 25 to 39 in good health and CMV-seronegative.

The V call is TRBV4-2, the J call TRBJ2-2; 13 nucleotides agree with TRBD2. The CDR3 has 17 amino acids. Trimming took 4 bases from V and 6 from J; bases not matched to a gene: 8. Looked up from germline, CDR1 is LGHNA and CDR2 is YNFKEQ. As DNA, the CDR3 is TGTGCCAGCAGCCGTACTAGCGGGGGGGCCGGGGCCGGGGAGCTGTTTTTT. This gives the protein CASSRTSGGAGAGELFF.

The chain couples TRBV6-6 to TRBJ1-6; 9 nucleotides align to TRBD1. The trim removed 5 bases at V and 7 bases at J, leaving 3 bases unmatched. Germline values: CDR1 MNHNY, CDR2 SVGAGI (reference sequence). The CDR3 has 14 amino acids. The CDR3 protein is CASSRGTGNSPLHF. The CDR3 region has the DNA TGTGCCAGCAGTAGGGGGACAGGGAATTCACCCCTCCACTTT.

The CDR3 coding sequence is TGTGCCAGCAGTGAAGGTGGAGGGACAGATACGCAGTATTTT. Translating gives CASSEGGGTDTQYF. The J gene is TRBJ2-3, the V gene TRBV6-1, with D possibly TRBD2 on 6 matching bases. The V gene lost 1 base and the J gene lost 3 bases, with 8 bases spanning the gap. The CDR3 totals 14 residues. Germline V gene data show CDR1 as MNHNS and CDR2 as SASEGT.

The V gene is TRBV11-1, the J gene TRBJ2-5; no clear D. The germline gives CDR1 SGHAT, CDR2 FQDESV (reference sequence). This CDR3 spans 11 amino acids. Between the trimmed V and J ends, which lost 3 bases and 5 bases, there was a span of 4 bases. This CDR3 reads CASSFGETQYF. Written as DNA, the CDR3 is TGTGCCAGCAGCTTCGGGGAGACCCAGTACTTC.

This clone was seen only once. The rearrangement joins TRBV5-6 to TRBJ1-3, with a weak D call TRBD1 (5 bases). The length of the CDR3 is 15 residues. The germline V gene has CDR1 SGHDT and CDR2 YYEEEE. Trimming left V 2 bases short and J 2 bases short, with 11 bases between. The CDR3 DNA reads TGTGCCAGCAGCTTTGCCAGGGATCCTGGAAACACCATATATTTT. As protein: CASSFARDPGNTIYF.

The J gene is TRBJ2-3, the V gene TRBV29-1; a possible D gene is TRBD2 (6 bases). CDR3 length: 14 amino acids. Germline V lookup: CDR1 SQVTM, CDR2 ANQGSEA. V dropped 3 bases and J dropped 4 bases, with 14 bases sitting between them. The CDR3 DNA sequence: TGCAGCGTTGAGAAGGCTAGCGCCCCAGATACGCAGTATTTT. This encodes CSVEKASAPDTQYF.

This sequence joins TRBV9 and TRBJ2-3; 7 nucleotides line up with TRBD2. The V segment lost 0 bases and the J segment 0 bases; nucleotides outside the gene matches: 7. The CDR3 contains 17 residues. Per the germline V gene, CDR1 is SGDLS and CDR2 is YYNGEE. This chain's CDR3 is CASSVGWERDSTDTQYF. The CDR3 DNA is TGTGCCAGCAGCGTAGGCTGGGAGCGGGATAGCACAGATACGCAGTATTTT. The full variable domain, rest sourced from reference TRBV9 and TRBJ2-3, is DSGVTQTPKHLITATGQRVTLRCSPRSGDLSVYWYQQSLDQGLQFLIQYYNGEERAKGNILERFSAQQFPDLHSELNLSSLELGDSALYFCASSVGWERDSTDTQYFGPGTRLTVL.

The chain has TRBV7-2 and TRBJ2-5; a possible D gene is TRBD1 (5 bases). Trimming stripped 6 bases from V and 7 bases from J, with 12 bases between. CDR3 length equals 12 residues. Per the germline V gene, CDR1 is SGHTA and CDR2 is FQGNSA. The CDR3 sequence: CASSSVQGTQYF. In DNA, the CDR3 is TGTGCCAGCAGTTCCGTTCAGGGGACCCAGTACTTC.

This clone has just one count. V usage is TRBV5-1 and J usage is TRBJ1-1, with TRBD1 matching over 8 bases. The CDR3 length is 17 residues. The V segment lost 2 bases and the J segment 0 bases; nucleotides outside the gene matches: 9. CDR1 SGHRS and CDR2 YFSETQ come from the germline V gene. In nucleotides, the CDR3 is TGCGCCAGCAGCTTAGGACAGGGTAGGGCGATGAACACTGAAGCTTTCTTT. It encodes CASSLGQGRAMNTEAFF.

The genes are TRBV6-1 and TRBJ1-2, with a tentative D call TRBD1 (6 bases). V was cut by 4 bases and J by 5 bases, with 8 bases left in between. The CDR3 extends over 12 amino acids. Germline values: CDR1 MNHNS, CDR2 SASEGT. The CDR3 DNA is TGTGCCAGCAGTGTTACAGGGTATGGCTACACCTTC. Its translation is CASSVTGYGYTF.

V gene TRBV2 combines with J gene TRBJ2-3; 7 nucleotides match TRBD2. Trimming cost V 5 bases and J 7 bases; bases outside gene matches: 12. This CDR3 region has 15 residues. Germline CDR1 reads SNHLY; CDR2 reads FYNNEI. DNA of the CDR3: TGTGCCAGCAGTACCATAGCGGGCAGGGCCAATACGCAGTATTTT. Amino acid sequence: CASSTIAGRANTQYF.

The chain combines TRBV6-5 with TRBJ1-4; possibly TRBD1 for D (5 bases). Germline V lookup: CDR1 MNHEY, CDR2 SVGAGI. The CDR3 has 15 residues. V lost 6 bases, J lost 8 bases, and 19 bases lay in between. In DNA, the CDR3 is TGTGCCAGCAGCTCCGAGCTGGCAGGGTACGAAAAACTGTTTTTT. Protein: CASSSELAGYEKLFF.

The chain couples TRBV5-1 to TRBJ2-1, with 16 bases identical to TRBD2. Per the germline V gene, CDR1 is SGHRS and CDR2 is YFSETQ. The trim removed 2 bases at V and 10 bases at J, leaving 3 bases unmatched. The CDR3 spans 15 residues. The chain's CDR3 is CASSLGTSGGAEQFF. CDR3 sequence (DNA): TGCGCCAGCAGCTTAGGGACTAGCGGGGGGGCCGAGCAGTTCTTC. Supplemented by reference TRBV5-1 and TRBJ2-1, the full variable domain reads KAGVTQTPRYLIKTRGQQVTLSCSPISGHRSVSWYQQTPGQGLQFLFEYFSETQRNKGNFPGRFSGRQFSNSRSEMNVSTLELGDSALYLCASSLGTSGGAEQFFGPGTRLTVL.

The chain links TRBV11-2 to TRBJ2-7; 7 nucleotides agree with TRBD1. V dropped 2 bases and J dropped 3; count of bases not matched to a gene: 7. CDR3 length: 15 amino acids. From germline, CDR1 is SGHAT and CDR2 FQNNGV. CDR3 nucleotide sequence: TGTGCCAGCAGCTTAAGTCTGCAGGGGGACTACGAGCAGTACTTC. It translates to CASSLSLQGDYEQYF.

The chain combines TRBV7-9 with TRBJ2-7, with D possibly TRBD2 on 5 matching bases. The CDR3 has 15 residues. The V gene lost 5 bases and the J gene lost 5 bases, with 19 bases spanning the gap. Germline V gene sequence: CDR1 SEHNR, CDR2 FQNEAQ (reference sequence). CDR3 region: CASSESSGKWDEQYF. DNA of the CDR3: TGTGCCAGCAGCGAATCTTCGGGAAAATGGGACGAGCAGTACTTC.

V and J are TRBV28 and TRBJ2-2; D ambiguous. Germline V lookup: CDR1 MDHEN, CDR2 SYDVKM. CDR3 size: 13 residues. V lost 2 bases, J lost 7 bases, and 8 bases lay in between. The CDR3: CASSLESGGELFF. As DNA, the CDR3 is TGTGCCAGCAGTTTAGAGTCGGGCGGGGAGCTGTTTTTT. The variable domain in full, completed from reference TRBV28 and TRBJ2-2, reads DVKVTQSSRYLVKRTGEKVFLECVQDMDHENMFWYRQDPGLGLRLIYFSYDVKMKEKGDIPEGYSVSREKKERFSLILESASTNQTSMYLCASSLESGGELFFGEGSRLTVL.

In this sample, this clone turned up once. The V gene is TRBV28, the J gene TRBJ2-7; TRBD2 might be the D (5 bases). Per germline, CDR1 MDHEN and CDR2 SYDVKM. Between the trimmed V and J ends, which lost 6 bases and 0 bases, there was a span of 12 bases. The CDR3 runs 14 residues. CDR3 sequence: CASRLGVSSYEQYF. CDR3 nucleotide sequence: TGTGCCAGCAGGCTGGGAGTAAGCTCCTACGAGCAGTACTTC.

This rearrangement joins TRBV7-2 to TRBJ2-1; D might be TRBD2 (6 bases). This CDR3 is 14 amino acids long. Deletions cut 7 bases from V and 5 bases from J, with 15 bases between. Germline-derived CDR1 and CDR2 are SGHTA and FQGNSA. CDR3: CASNALRGHNEQFF. In DNA form, the CDR3 reads TGTGCCAGCAACGCCTTGCGGGGTCACAATGAGCAGTTCTTC.

The chain employs TRBV5-1 and TRBJ2-5; 12 bases are shared with TRBD2. Trimming at V came to 2 bases and at J to 5 bases, leaving 10 bases not matched to a gene. The CDR3 covers 17 residues. CDR1 and CDR2 (germline): SGHRS, YFSETQ. CDR3 in DNA: TGCGCCAGCAGCTTAATGGCTAGCGGGAGGGCCAAGGAGACCCAGTACTTC. It specifies CASSLMASGRAKETQYF.

V usage is TRBV2 and J usage is TRBJ1-1; TRBD1 matches at 8 bases. The V gene end was trimmed by 5 bases and the J gene end by 1 base; junction bases not matched to a gene: 6. The CDR3 has 15 residues. Germline CDR1 reads SNHLY; CDR2 reads FYNNEI. The CDR3 coding sequence is TGTGCCAGCAGTACCGACAGGGGAGGGAACACTGAAGCTTTCTTT. Translated: CASSTDRGGNTEAFF.

V is TRBV30 and J is TRBJ2-1; 7 bases line up with TRBD2. J gave up 5 bases and V 6 bases, and 1 base lay outside the gene matches. The CDR3 runs to 11 residues. Germline CDR1 is GTSNPN and CDR2 is SVGIG (reference sequence). Here the CDR3 reads CACSGHNEQFF. In DNA form, the CDR3 reads TGTGCCTGTAGCGGGCACAATGAGCAGTTCTTC.

This clone was detected only once. CDR3 loop: CASRSGQGSYNEQFF. The CDR3 DNA is TGTGCCAGCAGGTCAGGGCAAGGGTCCTACAATGAGCAGTTCTTC. The gene calls are TRBV2 and TRBJ2-1; D perhaps matches TRBD1 (5 bases). The germline V gene encodes CDR1 SNHLY and CDR2 FYNNEI. Trimming cost V 6 bases and J 1 base, with 13 bases left between them. The CDR3 runs to 15 residues.

This chain links TRBV4-2 with TRBJ2-7; 11 nucleotides agree with TRBD2. The CDR3 totals 16 residues. Germline V gene lookup returns CDR1 LGHNA and CDR2 YNFKEQ. J was trimmed by 5 bases and V by 0 bases; bases with no gene match: 6. The CDR3 nucleotides read TGTGCCAGCAGCCAAGACTTAGCGGGGGGGCCGGACGAGCAGTACTTC. Its protein product is CASSQDLAGGPDEQYF.

The J gene is TRBJ1-2, the V gene TRBV4-1, with 7 nucleotides matching TRBD1. This CDR3 is 17 amino acids long. CDR1 MGHRA and CDR2 YSYEKL come from the germline V gene. Trimming at V came to 4 bases and at J to 0 bases, leaving 11 bases not matched to a gene. CDR3 amino acids: CASSPRTWDRANYGYTF. The CDR3 nucleotides are TGCGCCAGCAGCCCGAGAACCTGGGACAGAGCTAACTATGGCTACACCTTC.

The genes are TRBV5-5 and TRBJ1-5; a weak D match, TRBD1 (6 bases). The germline CDR1 and CDR2 sequences are SGHKS and YYEKEE (reference sequence). V dropped 5 bases and J dropped 2 bases, with 8 bases sitting between them. The CDR3 has 13 amino acids. This CDR3 is CASRRQGNQPQHF. The CDR3 DNA reads as TGTGCCAGCAGACGACAGGGCAATCAGCCCCAGCATTTT.

This chain connects TRBV6-1 to TRBJ1-1; D perhaps matches TRBD1 (6 bases). Trimming pared 8 bases from V and 0 bases from J, leaving 13 bases between. There are 14 residues in the CDR3. CDR1 is MNHNS and CDR2 is SASEGT in the germline V gene. The CDR3 reads CASGRDNMNTEAFF. CDR3 DNA: TGTGCCAGCGGCCGGGACAACATGAACACTGAAGCTTTCTTT.